Below, one T cell receptor (beta chain) is given with its context. The data were taken from a study of blood T cell repertoires in COVID-19. About the research overall: Donors in the United States, Italy and Spain gave samples during acute or convalescent COVID-19. T cells, B-cell-depleted T cells, or PBMCs provided the cDNA or gDNA that served as material.

Authors' data handling: By means of reference gene primer amplification, nucleated cell counts were estimated. Sequencing used immunoSEQ multiplex PCR; TCRdb keeps in-frame clones, though not all of them. Clone size and V and J calls were adopted from that table, with D and trimming inferred from the DNA. The data contain 200,000 to 250,000 clones, roughly four fifths of them singletons. The CDR3 is 14 amino acids. Germline CDR1 and CDR2: LNHNV and YYDKDF (reference sequence). Trimming removed 5 bases from V and 1 base from J, with 11 bases in between. The chain recombines TRBV15 with TRBJ1-1; D gene uncertain. This TCR came from an elderly woman with COVID-19, enrolled during active disease. The specimen was peripheral blood. This CDR3 reads CATSFDGGNTEAFF. CDR3 DNA sequence: TGTGCCACCAGCTTCGACGGCGGGAACACTGAAGCTTTCTTT.